Following are 19 T cell receptor beta chains from one sample sequenced in a study of CD4+ T cells in melanoma. The protocol was immunoSEQ multiplex PCR, while the TCRdb copy is restricted to in-frame clones and leaves out a portion. The sample lists over 100,000 clones; about 90% were seen once. Material: peripheral blood. Receptor source: a human donor with melanoma.

The chain couples TRBV27 to TRBJ1-2; TRBD1 might be the D (6 bases). Per germline, CDR1 MNHEY and CDR2 SMNVEV (reference sequence). This CDR3 is 13 amino acids long. Trimming removed 4 bases at V and 5 bases at J, with 11 bases between. The CDR3 region has the DNA TGTGCCAGCAGTTGGAGCCAGGGGTATGGCTACACCTTC. Its protein is CASSWSQGYGYTF.

The chain combines TRBV6-1 with TRBJ1-1; 7 bases match TRBD1. Germline V gene lookup returns CDR1 MNHNS and CDR2 SASEGT. Trimming at V came to 6 bases and at J to 2 bases, leaving 9 bases not matched to a gene. The CDR3 covers 15 residues. CDR3 sequence: CASRGGQNFNTEAFF. The CDR3, as DNA: TGTGCCAGCAGGGGGGGACAGAATTTTAACACTGAAGCTTTCTTT.

V usage is TRBV30 and J usage is TRBJ2-7; D uncertain. Trimming cost V 5 bases and J 0 bases, with 8 bases left between them. Germline V gene data show CDR1 as GTSNPN and CDR2 as SVGIG (reference sequence). This CDR3 comprises 12 residues. CDR3 DNA: TGTGCCTGGGGACCGAGCTCCTACGAGCAGTACTTC. Translated: CAWGPSSYEQYF.

This clone was seen a handful of times. V and J are TRBV7-3 and TRBJ2-1, with 11 bases identical to TRBD2. Germline V gene sequence: CDR1 SGHTA, CDR2 FQGTGA. The CDR3 covers 15 residues. J gave up 5 bases and V 5 bases, and 5 bases lay outside the gene matches. The CDR3 spells CASSLQTSGDNEQFF. In DNA form, the CDR3 reads TGTGCCAGCAGCCTCCAGACTAGCGGGGACAATGAGCAGTTCTTC.

The chain employs TRBV6-1 and TRBJ2-2; 7 bases are shared with TRBD1. CDR3 length equals 17 residues. The junction had 10 bases not matched to a gene; V was cut back by 4 bases and J by 2 bases. Germline CDR1 is MNHNS and CDR2 is SASEGT. The CDR3 spells CASSGARGGANTGELFF. CDR3 coding DNA: TGTGCCAGCAGTGGAGCTCGAGGGGGCGCAAACACCGGGGAGCTGTTTTTT.

This clone was observed a single time. The rearrangement joins TRBV29-1 to TRBJ2-7, with 7 bases that match TRBD1. There are 17 residues in the CDR3. Germline-derived CDR1 and CDR2 are SQVTM and ANQGSEA. Trimming cost V 4 bases and J 3 bases; bases outside gene matches: 18. The chain's CDR3 is CSVVLIFSGTASYEQYF. In DNA form, the CDR3 reads TGCAGCGTTGTGCTTATCTTCTCCGGGACAGCCAGCTACGAGCAGTACTTC.

The chain couples TRBV6-5 to TRBJ2-7; maybe TRBD2 (5 bases). V shed 1 base and J shed 1 base, with 5 bases lying between them. Per germline, CDR1 MNHEY and CDR2 SVGAGI. This CDR3 has 13 residues. This CDR3 is CASSYLASYEQYF. In nucleotides, the CDR3 is TGTGCCAGCAGTTACTTAGCGTCCTACGAGCAGTACTTC.

This sequence joins TRBV5-4 and TRBJ2-3; 7 positions agree with TRBD1. J was trimmed by 3 bases and V by 1 base; bases with no gene match: 2. The V gene's germline CDR1 is SGHNT and CDR2 YYREEE (reference sequence). The CDR3 runs 14 residues. In nucleotides, the CDR3 is TGTGCCAGCAGCTTGAGACAGGGAACAGATACGCAGTATTTT. It encodes CASSLRQGTDTQYF.

This clone was seen a handful of times. This chain links TRBV7-3 with TRBJ2-1; D might be TRBD2 (6 bases). The V gene lost 4 bases and the J gene lost 2 bases, with 9 bases spanning the gap. The germline V gene encodes CDR1 SGHTA and CDR2 FQGTGA. The length of the CDR3 is 14 residues. CDR3 sequence: CASSSGLPYNEQFF. In DNA, the CDR3 is TGTGCCAGCAGCTCGGGACTGCCCTACAATGAGCAGTTCTTC.

V gene TRBV7-3 combines with J gene TRBJ2-1; D might be TRBD2 (6 bases). The CDR3 runs 13 residues. Trimming removed 4 bases from V and 4 bases from J, with 8 bases in between. CDR1 and CDR2 from the germline V gene are SGHTA and FQGTGA. The CDR3 reads CASSSGLYNEQFF. CDR3 DNA sequence: TGTGCCAGCAGCTCGGGACTTTACAATGAGCAGTTCTTC. Full variable domain (outside the CDR3, taken from reference TRBV7-3 and TRBJ2-1): GAGVSQTPSNKVTEKGKYVELRCDPISGHTALYWYRQSLGQGPEFLIYFQGTGAADDSGLPNDRFFAVRPEGSVSTLKIQRTERGDSAVYLCASSSGLYNEQFFGPGTRLTVL.

The rearrangement links TRBV11-3 to TRBJ2-3, with no clear D. Germline V gene data show CDR1 as SGHNT and CDR2 as YENEEA. The CDR3 consists of 15 residues. The germline V and J ends were trimmed by 0 bases and 0 bases, with 7 bases remaining between them. The CDR3 DNA follows: TGTGCCAGCAGCTTAGAAGGAGCTAGCACAGATACGCAGTATTTT. Translated, it gives CASSLEGASTDTQYF.

This chain uses TRBV5-1 with TRBJ1-1, with a weak D call TRBD1 (6 bases). The CDR3 length is 14 residues. CDR1 is SGHRS, CDR2 YFSETQ, per germline. V dropped 0 bases and J dropped 1 base, with 7 bases sitting between them. As DNA, the CDR3 is TGCGCCAGCAGCTTGGGGGGACAGAACACTGAAGCTTTCTTT. The encoded protein is CASSLGGQNTEAFF.

The table lists this clone with a count of one. CDR3 in amino acids: CASSPAAGELFF. CDR3 DNA sequence: TGTGCCAGCTCACCGGCCGCAGGGGAGCTGTTTTTT. The chain employs TRBV18 and TRBJ2-2; no definite D call. There are 12 residues in the CDR3. Germline assignment: CDR1 KGHSH and CDR2 LQKENI. V was trimmed by 3 bases and J by 8 bases, leaving 7 bases between them.

The CDR3 nucleotides are TGTGCCAGCAGCGTCGCGGGGCTAAACTACGAGCAGTACTTC. Translating gives CASSVAGLNYEQYF. V is TRBV11-2 and J is TRBJ2-7; the D gene is possibly TRBD2 (6 bases). Trimming stripped 5 bases from V and 3 bases from J, with 14 bases between. CDR1 and CDR2 from the germline V gene are SGHAT and FQNNGV. The CDR3 consists of 14 residues.

V usage is TRBV28 and J usage is TRBJ1-1; TRBD1 is a possible D gene (6 bases). Germline lookup yields CDR1 MDHEN and CDR2 SYDVKM. The CDR3 is 16 residues long. Trimming stripped 7 bases from V and 0 bases from J, with 18 bases between. CDR3 residues: CASIRLGGAMNTEAFF. CDR3 DNA: TGTGCCAGCATCCGGCTCGGGGGGGCGATGAACACTGAAGCTTTCTTT.

The chain is built from TRBV28 and TRBJ1-5; D is uncertain. V was pared by 2 bases and J by 0 bases, with 11 bases between. This CDR3 is 16 amino acids long. CDR1 and CDR2 (germline): MDHEN, SYDVKM. CDR3 loop: CASSLAGTYSNQPQHF. CDR3 DNA: TGTGCCAGCAGTTTAGCCGGCACCTATAGCAATCAGCCCCAGCATTTT.

As DNA, the CDR3 is TGTGCCAGCAGTTTATGGATCACAGGTTACGAGCAGTACTTC. It specifies CASSLWITGYEQYF. The chain uses TRBV28 and TRBJ2-7; a weak D match, TRBD1 (5 bases). The CDR3 sequence is 14 residues long. V shed 0 bases and J shed 4 bases, with 10 bases lying between them. Germline V gene lookup returns CDR1 MDHEN and CDR2 SYDVKM.

This chain links TRBV7-2 with TRBJ2-7; 14 bases match TRBD2. The trim removed 0 bases at V and 0 bases at J, leaving 4 bases unmatched. The CDR3 is 18 amino acids. CDR1 and CDR2 from the germline V gene are SGHTA and FQGNSA. CDR3 nucleotides: TGTGCCAGCAGCTTAGCGCGGACTAGCGGGGGGACCTCCTACGAGCAGTACTTC. It yields the protein CASSLARTSGGTSYEQYF.

The chain joins TRBV19 to TRBJ2-6; 8 bases fit TRBD1. Germline CDR1 LNHDA, CDR2 SQIVND (reference sequence). The CDR3 has 19 amino acids. Losses at the gene ends were 7 bases for V and 0 bases for J; bases not matched to a gene: 14. CDR3: CASTLSGTGGLSGANVLTF. For the CDR3, the DNA is TGTGCCAGTACTCTATCCGGGACAGGTGGTCTCTCTGGGGCCAACGTCCTGACTTTC.